This T cell receptor (beta chain) was observed in a study of metastatic and nonmetastatic thyroid tumors. Background on the study: A comparison of repertoires was made across blood and tumor or nodule tissue from malignant and benign thyroid patients.

How the authors handled the data: Researchers built a distant-metastasis classifier for papillary thyroid cancer that drew on CDR3 differences across clinicopathological groups. TCRdb reprocessed the PCR reads using MiXCR. Here the V and J calls rest on TCRdb's processing, not on the authors' analysis. The sample consists of tens of thousands of clones, roughly 15% of them appearing once. Study-level findings and limits: Benign nodules reportedly had significantly lower TCR beta diversity than malignant thyroid tumors in blood and tumor.

The sample holds a few counts of this clone. Antigen unknown. Prior to thyroid surgery, none of the patients had received any treatment. Material for sequencing was blood. This TCR was sampled from a female donor with papillary thyroid cancer or a benign thyroid nodule (not recorded which). Some clones in this sample may be carry-over from other donors' samples.

The CDR3 DNA is TGTGCCAGCAGCCTGCAAGGTCCCGATAGCTCCTACGAGCAGTACTTC. Its translation is CASSLQGPDSSYEQYF. The rearrangement links TRBV5-4 to TRBJ2-7; D remains ambiguous. CDR3 length: 16 amino acids. V was clipped by 4 bases and J by 0 bases, with 17 bases between them. CDR1 is SGHNT, CDR2 YYREEE, per germline (reference sequence).